Reported below is one TCR beta chain. Its target is not known. V was pared by 2 bases and J by 5 bases, with 7 bases between. CDR3 size: 12 residues. Germline-derived CDR1 and CDR2 are SGHRS and YFSETQ. Documented time point: week 47, end of study. The study gave 300 ug of mutant IDH1 20-mer peptide per vaccine dose, with topical imiquimod. Tumors from donors were new WHO grade 3 or 4 IDH1-mutant astrocytomas with ATRX loss. The data stem from a study of a mutant IDH1 vaccine in newly diagnosed glioma. Whole-study context: Vaccination was launched 4-6 weeks after radiotherapy alone, or with temozolomide cycles. V12 corresponded to week 35 and V13 to week 47.

Findings of the study overall: With respect to changes in top peripheral T cell clonotypes, pseudoprogression seemed unrelated.

The data were produced by immunoSEQ multiplex PCR, yet TCRdb's version contains in-frame clones alone and is incomplete. The repertoire holds 40,000 to 45,000 clones, roughly 82% seen once, with 18% in the top ten. This clonotype originated in a man between 18 and 29 years old with glioma. Some clones in this sample may be carry-over from other donors' samples. The material sequenced was PBMCs, taken from a glioma patient whose treatment included an IDH1 peptide vaccine. V usage is TRBV5-1 and J usage is TRBJ1-2; D gene uncertain. The DNA of the CDR3 is TGCGCCAGCAGCTTTTCAGAGTATGGCTACACCTTC. Translation: CASSFSEYGYTF. Full variable domain (missing parts from reference TRBV5-1 and TRBJ1-2): KAGVTQTPRYLIKTRGQQVTLSCSPISGHRSVSWYQQTPGQGLQFLFEYFSETQRNKGNFPGRFSGRQFSNSRSEMNVSTLELGDSALYLCASSFSEYGYTFGSGTRLTVV.